The next 9 T cell receptor beta chains were all read from a single sample in a study of blood T cell repertoires in COVID-19. Assay used: immunoSEQ multiplex PCR; TCRdb lists only in-frame clones, some missing. The sample lists 100,000 to 150,000 clones, around 81% occurring once. Material for sequencing was peripheral blood. These receptors were obtained from a man aged 40-50 years with active or convalescent COVID-19.

The V and J genes are TRBV6-5 and TRBJ1-6; D remains unclear. This CDR3 comprises 12 residues. The germline V gene has CDR1 MNHEY and CDR2 SVGAGI. Trimming cost V 5 bases and J 6 bases, with 5 bases left between them. The CDR3 coding sequence is TGTGCCAGCAGTCGGGGTAATTCACCCCTCCACTTT. Translating gives CASSRGNSPLHF.

This clone was recorded a few times. The chain employs TRBV7-3 and TRBJ2-5; TRBD2 aligns across 14 bases. CDR1 is SGHTA and CDR2 is FQGTGA in the germline V gene. J lost 4 bases, V lost 4 bases, and 8 bases had no gene match. The CDR3 length is 17 residues. This CDR3 reads CASSSLGLAGGRETQYF. CDR3 in DNA: TGTGCCAGCAGCTCCTTAGGACTAGCGGGGGGCCGAGAGACCCAGTACTTC. Complete variable domain (other parts from reference TRBV7-3 and TRBJ2-5): GAGVSQTPSNKVTEKGKYVELRCDPISGHTALYWYRQSLGQGPEFLIYFQGTGAADDSGLPNDRFFAVRPEGSVSTLKIQRTERGDSAVYLCASSSLGLAGGRETQYFGPGTRLLVL.

CDR3 sequence: CASSPTDTDTQYF. The CDR3 DNA reads as TGTGCCAGCAGCCCGACAGACACAGATACGCAGTATTTT. V gene TRBV7-2 combines with J gene TRBJ2-3; D might be TRBD1 (5 bases). V lost 5 bases to trimming and J lost 2 bases, with 8 bases between them. The germline CDR1 and CDR2 sequences are SGHTA and FQGNSA. This CDR3 is built from 13 residues.

CDR3 coding DNA: TGCGCCAGCAGCGGGACAGGGGATGGCTACACCTTC. Amino acid sequence: CASSGTGDGYTF. The chain has TRBV5-1 and TRBJ1-2, with TRBD1 matching over 10 bases. The CDR3 is 12 residues long. With V trimmed by 4 bases and J by 6 bases, 0 bases remained unmatched. In germline, CDR1 is SGHRS, CDR2 YFSETQ.

V and J are TRBV11-1 and TRBJ2-5; a weak D match, TRBD2 (6 bases). CDR1 SGHAT and CDR2 FQDESV come from the germline V gene (reference sequence). This CDR3 comprises 12 residues. The V end was cut by 4 bases, the J end by 13 bases, with 16 bases between. Written as DNA, the CDR3 is TGTGCCAGCAGCTCGTCATATGGGACTGTGTACTTC. This encodes CASSSSYGTVYF.

The count of this clone is one. J is TRBJ2-1 and V is TRBV7-6; possible D gene TRBD2, 6 bases. Trimming took 1 base from V and 2 from J, leaving 15 bases between them. The CDR3 is made up of 17 amino acids. Germline V gives CDR1 SGHVS, CDR2 FNYEAQ. CDR3 sequence (DNA): TGTGCCAGCAGCTTAGAGTGGCGGGGCCTCACCTACAATGAGCAGTTCTTC. It yields the protein CASSLEWRGLTYNEQFF.

The chain recombines TRBV5-1 with TRBJ1-2; D gene ambiguous. V was shortened by 4 bases and J by 1 base, with 8 bases between the two germline ends. Germline assignment: CDR1 SGHRS and CDR2 YFSETQ. CDR3 length equals 13 residues. The CDR3, as DNA: TGCGCCAGCAGCCCGGGATATAACTATGGCTACACCTTC. This sequence encodes CASSPGYNYGYTF.

This rearrangement joins TRBV4-1 to TRBJ1-2, with a possible D match to TRBD1 (5 bases). Trimming shortened V by 6 bases and J by 8 bases, and 19 bases separated the two germline ends. The CDR3 sequence is 14 residues long. Per germline, CDR1 MGHRA and CDR2 YSYEKL. CDR3 sequence: CASSPGGPMTGYTF. The DNA of the CDR3 is TGCGCCAGCAGTCCCGGGGGACCGATGACGGGCTACACCTTC.

The rearrangement joins TRBV6-5 to TRBJ1-2; D might be TRBD1 (5 bases). Trimming took off 0 bases at V and 4 bases at J, with 12 bases between the two ends. Germline lookup yields CDR1 MNHEY and CDR2 SVGAGI. The CDR3 is 15 residues long. CDR3 loop: CASSYSRGGSYGYTF. CDR3 bases: TGTGCCAGCAGTTACTCGAGGGGAGGAAGCTATGGCTACACCTTC.